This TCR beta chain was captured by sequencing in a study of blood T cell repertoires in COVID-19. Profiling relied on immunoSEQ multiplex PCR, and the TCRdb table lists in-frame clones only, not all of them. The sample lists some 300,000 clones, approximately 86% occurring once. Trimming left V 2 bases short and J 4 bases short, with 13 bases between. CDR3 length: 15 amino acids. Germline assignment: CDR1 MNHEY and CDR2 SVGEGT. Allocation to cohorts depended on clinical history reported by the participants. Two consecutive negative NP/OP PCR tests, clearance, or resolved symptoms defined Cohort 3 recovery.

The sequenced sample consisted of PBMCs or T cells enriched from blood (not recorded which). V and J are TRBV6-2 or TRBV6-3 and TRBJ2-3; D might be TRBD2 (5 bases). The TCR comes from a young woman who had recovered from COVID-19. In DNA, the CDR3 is TGTGCCAGCAGTTACGAGGGCAGGTCGGCAGATACGCAGTATTTT. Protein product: CASSYEGRSADTQYF.